What follows describes a single T cell receptor (beta chain). Its antigen is currently unknown. The germline gives CDR1 SQVTM, CDR2 ANQGSEA. The CDR3 has 12 residues. V lost 3 bases to trimming and J lost 5 bases; unmatched junction nucleotides: 1. Roughly 2.2 micrograms of genomic DNA (from cryopreserved PBMCs) were used for TCR beta libraries. Libraries were prepared by immunoSEQ multiplex PCR; TCRdb keeps only in-frame clonotypes and omits some of them. The profile covers some 98,000 clones, with approximately 82% appearing a single time and 32% taken by the ten largest. These data come from a study of cytotoxic CD8 clonotypes in ibrutinib-treated CLL. Whole-study results and caveats: Clonality increased with ibrutinib response but returned toward baseline at progression.

Sequenced material: PBMCs, taken after 12 months of ibrutinib treatment. The rearrangement joins TRBV29-1 to TRBJ2-5, with 9 bases aligning to TRBD2. The TCR comes from a human donor with chronic lymphocytic leukemia. DNA for the CDR3: TGCAGCGTTGACGCGGGAGGGGAGACCCAGTACTTC. Its protein product is CSVDAGGETQYF.